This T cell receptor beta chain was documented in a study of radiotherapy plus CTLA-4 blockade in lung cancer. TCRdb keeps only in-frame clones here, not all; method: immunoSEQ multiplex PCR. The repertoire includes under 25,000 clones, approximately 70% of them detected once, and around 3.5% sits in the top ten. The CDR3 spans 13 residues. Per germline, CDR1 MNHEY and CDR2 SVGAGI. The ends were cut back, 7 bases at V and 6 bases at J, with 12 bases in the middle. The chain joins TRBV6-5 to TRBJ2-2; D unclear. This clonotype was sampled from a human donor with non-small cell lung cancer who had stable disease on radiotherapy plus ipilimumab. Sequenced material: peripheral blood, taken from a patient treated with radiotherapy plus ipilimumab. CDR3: CASTVGYSGELFF. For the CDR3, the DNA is TGTGCCAGCACTGTAGGGTACTCCGGGGAGCTGTTTTTT.